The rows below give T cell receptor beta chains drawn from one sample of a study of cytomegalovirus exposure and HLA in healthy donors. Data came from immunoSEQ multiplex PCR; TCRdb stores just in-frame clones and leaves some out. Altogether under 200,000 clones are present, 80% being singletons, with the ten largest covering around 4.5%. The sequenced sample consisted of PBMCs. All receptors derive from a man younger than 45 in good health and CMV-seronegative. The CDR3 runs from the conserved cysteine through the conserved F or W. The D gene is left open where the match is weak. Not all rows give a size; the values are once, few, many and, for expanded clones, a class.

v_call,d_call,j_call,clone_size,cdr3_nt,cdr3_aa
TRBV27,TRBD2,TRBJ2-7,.,TGTGCCAGCAGTGCCCAACTAGCGGCCAGCTCCTACGAGCAGTACTTC,CASSAQLAASSYEQYF
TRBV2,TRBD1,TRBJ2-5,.,TGTGCCAGCAGTCCGAACGACAGGGGGCAATACTTC,CASSPNDRGQYF
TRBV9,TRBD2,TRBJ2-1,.,TGTGCCAGCAGTGGACTAGCGGGGCCCTCCTACAATGAGCAGTTCTTC,CASSGLAGPSYNEQFF
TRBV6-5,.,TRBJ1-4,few,TGTGCCAGCAGGGGCACCAATGAAAAACTGTTTTTT,CASRGTNEKLFF
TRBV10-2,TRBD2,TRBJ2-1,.,TGCGCCAGCAGTGGGCTAGGACTAGCGGGGGCAAGGGAACAGGGGAATGAGCAGTTCTTC,CASSGLGLAGAREQGNEQFF
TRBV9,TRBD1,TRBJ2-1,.,TGTGCCAGCAGCGTAGAGCTTCAGGGGGCCAATGAGCAGTTCTTC,CASSVELQGANEQFF
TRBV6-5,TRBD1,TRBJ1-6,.,TGTGCCAGCAGTTACGCTCCCCAGGGGGGTTCACCCCTCCACTTT,CASSYAPQGGSPLHF
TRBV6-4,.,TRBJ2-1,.,TGTGCCAGCAGTGAATGGGGGGTAACCTACAATGAGCAGTTCTTC,CASSEWGVTYNEQFF
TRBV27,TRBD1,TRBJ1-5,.,TGTGCCAGCAGACCAGGGGGCGCGGGCAATCAGCCCCAGCATTTT,CASRPGGAGNQPQHF
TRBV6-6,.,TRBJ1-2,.,TGTGCCAGCAGTTCCACTAACTATGGCTACACCTTC,CASSSTNYGYTF
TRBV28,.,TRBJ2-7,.,TGTGCCAGCAGCCCCAGGGGCCTTGCTCTCTACGAGCAGTACTTC,CASSPRGLALYEQYF
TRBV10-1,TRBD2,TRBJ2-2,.,TGCGCCAGCAGGGAACTAGCGGGAGTCGGGGAGCTGTTTTTT,CASRELAGVGELFF
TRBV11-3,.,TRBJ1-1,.,TGTGCCAGCAGCTTAGCCCAGGGTGGTGAAGCTTTCTTT,CASSLAQGGEAFF
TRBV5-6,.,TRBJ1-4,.,TGTGCCAGCAGCCTGTACAGGGTTGGGGCAACTAATGAAAAACTGTTTTTT,CASSLYRVGATNEKLFF
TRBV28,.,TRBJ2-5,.,TGTGCCAGCAGTCGAGGGCTCGGGTCTGGCGGAGAGACCCAGTACTTC,CASSRGLGSGGETQYF
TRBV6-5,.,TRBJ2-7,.,TGTGCCAGCAGTCCTTCCGAGCGGTTTTACGAGCAGTACTTC,CASSPSERFYEQYF
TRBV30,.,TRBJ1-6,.,TGTGCCTTCGCGGAGGGGTCACCCCTCCACTTT,CAFAEGSPLHF
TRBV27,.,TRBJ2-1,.,TGTGCCAGCAGTCCTCGCTACAATGAGCAGTTCTTC,CASSPRYNEQFF
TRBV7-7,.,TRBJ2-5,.,TGTGCCAGCAGCTTAGGACTAGTGGGGACCCAGTACTTC,CASSLGLVGTQYF
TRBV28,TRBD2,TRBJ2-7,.,TGTGCCAGCAACTGGCGGGGGGCCCCCTACGAGCAGTACTTC,CASNWRGAPYEQYF
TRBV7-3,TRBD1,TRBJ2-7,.,TGTGCCAGCAGCTTAACTACCGGGACAGGGCGCGAGCAGTACTTC,CASSLTTGTGREQYF
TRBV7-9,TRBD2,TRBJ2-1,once,TGTGCCAGCAGCTTAGCGGGATCGGGAGGGGGCTACAATGAGCAGTTCTTC,CASSLAGSGGGYNEQFF
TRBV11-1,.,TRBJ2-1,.,TGTGCCAGCACTACTAGCCTCAATGAGCAGTTCTTC,CASTTSLNEQFF
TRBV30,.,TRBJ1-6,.,TGTGCCTGGGGCGGGAGCTCCTATAATTCACCCCTCCACTTT,CAWGGSSYNSPLHF
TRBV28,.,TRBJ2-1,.,TGTGCCAGCCGCGCCAGGGGGGAAGATGAGCAGTTCTTC,CASRARGEDEQFF
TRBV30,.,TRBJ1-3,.,TGTGCGGGAGGGGCAGGGGCTGGAAACACCATATATTTT,CAGGAGAGNTIYF
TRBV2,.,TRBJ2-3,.,TGTGCCAACTTAGGGGGCACAGATACGCAGTATTTT,CANLGGTDTQYF
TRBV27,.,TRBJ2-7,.,TGTGCCAGCAGTTTACTCCCCCCCAGGGCGGCAGCCGAGCAGTACTTC,CASSLLPPRAAAEQYF
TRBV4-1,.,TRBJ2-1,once,TGCGCCAGCAGCCGAGAGACTGATGAGCAGTTCTTC,CASSRETDEQFF
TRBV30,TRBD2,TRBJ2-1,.,TGTGCCTGGCGAAAGCGGGGGGGCCTCAATGAGCAGTTCTTC,CAWRKRGGLNEQFF
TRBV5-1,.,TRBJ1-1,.,TGCGCCAGCAGCCATACAGGGTCCCTCCTCACTGAAGCTTTCTTT,CASSHTGSLLTEAFF
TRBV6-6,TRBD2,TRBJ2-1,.,TGTGCCAGCAGCCCTCCTGGCGGGGGGTCTAATGAGCAGTTCTTC,CASSPPGGGSNEQFF
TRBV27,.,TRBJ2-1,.,TGTGCCAGCAGTCCCCGGACAGTAAATGAGCAGTTCTTC,CASSPRTVNEQFF
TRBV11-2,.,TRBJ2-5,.,TGTGCCAGCAGCTTAGCTGGGGGGCAAGAGACCCAGTACTTC,CASSLAGGQETQYF
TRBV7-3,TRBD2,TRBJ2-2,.,TGTGCCAGCAGCCCCCGACTAGCGGGAGGGGTCGGGGAGCTGTTTTTT,CASSPRLAGGVGELFF
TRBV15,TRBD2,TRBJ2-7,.,TGTGCCACCAGCAGAAATCCTAGCGGGGGGACGTACGAGCAGTACTTC,CATSRNPSGGTYEQYF
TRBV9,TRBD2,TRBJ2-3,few,TGTGCCAGCAGCGGACTAGCGGGGTTTTCCACAGATACGCAGTATTTT,CASSGLAGFSTDTQYF
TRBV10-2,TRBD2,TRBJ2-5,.,TGCGCCACCCGCGGGAGGGAAAAAGAGACCCAGTACTTC,CATRGREKETQYF
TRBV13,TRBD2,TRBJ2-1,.,TGTGCCAGCAGCTTAGGCTTTCATAGCGGGCCTAACAATGAGCAGTTCTTC,CASSLGFHSGPNNEQFF
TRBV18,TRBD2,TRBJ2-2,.,TGTGCCAGCTCACCAAGTGGGACTAGGAACACCGGGGAGCTGTTTTTT,CASSPSGTRNTGELFF
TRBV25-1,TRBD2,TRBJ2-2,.,TGTGCCAGCAGTTTTCGGACTAGCGGACGTAACACCGGGGAGCTGTTTTTT,CASSFRTSGRNTGELFF
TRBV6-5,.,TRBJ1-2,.,TGTGCCAGCAGTTCCCGCGGACAGTCCGGCTATGGCTACACCTTC,CASSSRGQSGYGYTF
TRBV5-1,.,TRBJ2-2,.,TGCGCCAGCAGCTTGACGGTATCCGGGGAGCTGTTTTTT,CASSLTVSGELFF
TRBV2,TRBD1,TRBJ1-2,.,TGTGCCAGCAGTTCCTCCCCCGACGGACAGGGGCTAAATGGCTACACCTTC,CASSSSPDGQGLNGYTF
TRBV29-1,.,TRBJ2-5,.,TGCAGTTTAGTCAGGGAAGGTGGTTCAAGGGAGACCCAGTACTTC,CSLVREGGSRETQYF
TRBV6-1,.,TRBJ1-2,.,TGTGCCAGCAGTGAAGATAGTTTCGGCTACACCTTC,CASSEDSFGYTF
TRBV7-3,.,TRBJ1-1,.,TGTGCCAGCAGCAGACAACACAGGGATTCGGAAGCTTTCTTT,CASSRQHRDSEAFF
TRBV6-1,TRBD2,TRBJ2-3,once,TGTGCCAGCAGTCAAGGGGCTAGGGGCGGGGGTCCAGATACGCAGTATTTT,CASSQGARGGGPDTQYF
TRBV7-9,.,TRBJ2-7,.,TGTGCCAGCAGCTCACACAGGGAAGTGGGATACGAGCAGTACTTC,CASSSHREVGYEQYF
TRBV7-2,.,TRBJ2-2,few,TGTGCCAGCAGGGTCGGACAGAACACCGGGGAGCTGTTTTTT,CASRVGQNTGELFF
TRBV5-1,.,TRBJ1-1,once,TGCGCCAGCAGCTTGGACAGTACGAACACTGAAGCTTTCTTT,CASSLDSTNTEAFF